The 31 T cell receptor beta chains listed next were all sequenced from one sample in a study of Ad26.COV2.S vaccination and SARS-CoV-2 variants. The sample's treatment: roughly 20 received Ad26.COV2.S at low or high dose, single or two shots; about 5 received placebo; per-sample allocation not given. The samples were gathered on day 63 after the first injection of vaccine or placebo. The assay was immunoSEQ multiplex PCR, and TCRdb's table has in-frame clones only and misses some. The sample lists around 310,000 clones, 75% to 90% occurring once. The sequenced sample was peripheral blood, obtained in a trial of Ad26.COV2.S vaccine versus placebo. The source is a person between 18 and 59 years old who received the Ad26.COV2.S COVID-19 vaccine or a placebo.

The CDR3 protein is CASSPGLAGNTQYF. In nucleotides, the CDR3 is TGTGCCAGCAGCCCCGGACTAGCGGGAAATACCCAGTACTTC. The chain links TRBV7-2 to TRBJ2-5; 12 bases are shared with TRBD2. Germline V CDR1 and CDR2: SGHTA, FQGNSA. This CDR3 has 14 residues. V trimming: 5 bases; J trimming: 8 bases; junction bases outside the gene matches: 6.

Here the CDR3 reads CSVEGKVGELFF. In DNA, the CDR3 is TGCAGCGTTGAGGGTAAAGTCGGGGAGCTGTTTTTT. This chain connects TRBV29-1 to TRBJ2-2, with D unclear. Deletions cut 3 bases from V and 7 bases from J, with 9 bases between. Germline CDR1 SQVTM, CDR2 ANQGSEA. The CDR3 is 12 residues long.

The DNA for the CDR3 is TGTGCCAGCAAGGGGAAAGAAGCTTTCTTT. Protein product: CASKGKEAFF. The V call is TRBV6-7, the J call TRBJ1-1, with TRBD1 as a possible D gene (5 bases). TRBV6-7 is marked as an open reading frame, function uncertain. This CDR3 is 10 amino acids long. The V and J ends lost 7 bases and 8 bases respectively, with 8 bases between them.

The rearrangement uses TRBV28 and TRBJ2-7; tentative D call: TRBD1 (5 bases). This CDR3 contains 15 residues. V was cut by 1 base and J by 0 bases, with 10 bases left in between. Germline loops: CDR1 MDHEN, CDR2 SYDVKM. The CDR3 region is CASSLFVTGSYEQYV. CDR3 DNA: TGTGCCAGCAGTTTATTTGTAACAGGCTCCTACGAGCAGTACGTC.

Here the CDR3 reads CASSFPSTDTQYF. In DNA form, the CDR3 reads TGTGCCAGCAGCTTCCCTAGCACAGATACGCAGTATTTT. This rearrangement joins TRBV7-3 to TRBJ2-3; unclear D gene. Germline CDR1 SGHTA, CDR2 FQGTGA. The CDR3 is made up of 13 amino acids. V lost 3 bases and J 0 bases, leaving 4 bases between the germline ends.

This chain links TRBV12-2 with TRBJ1-5. TRBV12-2 is a listed pseudogene. The CDR3 is made up of 15 amino acids. The CDR3: CASRLGTGHNQPQHF. CDR3 sequence (DNA): TGTGCAAGTCGCTTAGGCACGGGGCACAATCAGCCCCAGCATTTT.

CDR3 DNA sequence: TGTGCCAGCAGCCAAGATTTCAGGAATACGCAGTATTTT. Translation: CASSQDFRNTQYF. The chain combines TRBV3-1 (or the pseudogene TRBV3-2) with TRBJ2-3; D remains ambiguous. Germline V gene lookup returns CDR1 LGHDT and CDR2 YNNKEL (reference sequence). The CDR3 is 13 residues long. The germline V and J ends were trimmed by 0 bases and 7 bases, with 8 bases remaining between them.

The chain carries TRBV4-1 and TRBJ2-5; 11 bases agree with TRBD2. The length of the CDR3 is 19 residues. Germline V gene sequence: CDR1 MGHRA, CDR2 YSYEKL. Trimming at V came to 0 bases and at J to 0 bases, leaving 9 bases not matched to a gene. The CDR3 bases are TGCGCCAGCAGCCAAGACTTAGGGCTAGCGGGAGGTTACCAAGAGACCCAGTACTTC. This codes for CASSQDLGLAGGYQETQYF.

There are many counts of this clone. CDR3 nucleotide sequence: TGTGCCAGCAACCTGGGACTAGCGGAGGCAGATACGCAGTATTTT. It encodes CASNLGLAEADTQYF. The genes are TRBV13 and TRBJ2-3; 11 bases are shared with TRBD2. CDR1 PRHDT and CDR2 FYEKMQ come from the germline V gene (reference sequence). The CDR3 extends over 15 amino acids. Losses at the gene ends were 7 bases for V and 4 bases for J; bases not matched to a gene: 7.

The V call is TRBV27, the J call TRBJ2-7; 8 nucleotides agree with TRBD1. The germline gives CDR1 MNHEY, CDR2 SMNVEV (reference sequence). This CDR3 contains 14 residues. V gave up 6 bases and J gave up 6 bases; unmatched junction bases: 10. This chain's CDR3 is CASSPRTGYTEQYF. In DNA, the CDR3 is TGTGCCAGCAGCCCTCGGACAGGGTATACCGAGCAGTACTTC.

Turning to this clone: The same CDR3 can be traced to other DNA sequences in this sample. V is TRBV29-1 and J is TRBJ1-1, with D unclear. The CDR3 extends over 13 amino acids. Germline V gives CDR1 SQVTM, CDR2 ANQGSEA. Trimming removed 6 bases from V and 0 bases from J, with 11 bases in between. CDR3 sequence: CSVAGRLNTEAFF. In DNA form, the CDR3 reads TGCAGCGTAGCCGGGAGGTTGAACACTGAAGCTTTCTTT.

The chain combines TRBV5-4 with TRBJ2-3, with 9 nucleotides matching TRBD2. The CDR3 covers 15 residues. The trim removed 4 bases at V and 3 bases at J, leaving 6 bases unmatched. Germline V gene sequence: CDR1 SGHNT, CDR2 YYREEE (reference sequence). CDR3 in DNA: TGTGCCAGCAGCCAGAGCGGGGGGAGGACAGATACGCAGTATTTT. It yields the protein CASSQSGGRTDTQYF.

This chain's CDR3 is CASSFLNQPQHF. CDR3 DNA: TGTGCCAGCAGTTTTCTCAATCAGCCCCAGCATTTT. V and J are TRBV12-3 or TRBV12-4 and TRBJ1-5; D unresolved. The length of the CDR3 is 12 residues. The V end lost 3 bases, the J end lost 3 bases, and 3 bases lay between the germline ends.

The rearrangement links TRBV14 to TRBJ1-2, with D hard to call. Trimming took 0 bases from V and 8 from J, leaving 13 bases between them. The CDR3 has 14 residues. The germline CDR1 and CDR2 sequences are SGHDN and FVKESK. CDR3 sequence: CASSQDRMGLGYTF. In DNA, the CDR3 is TGTGCCAGCAGCCAAGATAGAATGGGCCTCGGCTACACCTTC. The whole variable domain, remainder taken from reference TRBV14 and TRBJ1-2, is EAGVTQFPSHSVIEKGQTVTLRCDPISGHDNLYWYRRVMGKEIKFLLHFVKESKQDESGMPNNRFLAERTGGTYSTLKVQPAELEDSGVYFCASSQDRMGLGYTFGSGTRLTVV.

This clone was seen just once. This sequence joins TRBV19 and TRBJ2-7; possibly TRBD1 or TRBD2 for D (5 bases each). The length of the CDR3 is 13 residues. The V end was cut by 3 bases, the J end by 7 bases, with 13 bases between. Germline assignment: CDR1 LNHDA and CDR2 SQIVND (reference sequence). The CDR3 nucleotides are TGTGCCAGTAGTATGGCTGATTGGGGGGAGCAGTACTTC. Translating gives CASSMADWGEQYF. Filled out from reference TRBV19 and TRBJ2-7, the complete variable domain reads DGGITQSPKYLFRKEGQNVTLSCEQNLNHDAMYWYRQDPGQGLRLIYYSQIVNDFQKGDIAEGYSVSREKKESFPLTVTSAQKNPTAFYLCASSMADWGEQYFGPGTRLTVT.

The V call is TRBV5-5, the J call TRBJ1-2; TRBD1 matches 8 bases. Trimming took 2 bases from V and 3 from J; bases not matched to a gene: 6. The CDR3 consists of 15 residues. Germline CDR1 and CDR2: SGHKS and YYEKEE (reference sequence). In DNA form, the CDR3 reads TGTGCCAGCAGCTTAGGACAGGGAGAACACTATGGCTACACCTTC. Amino acids: CASSLGQGEHYGYTF.

The chain joins TRBV4-3 to TRBJ1-4; no reliable D call. CDR3 size: 15 residues. V shed 0 bases and J shed 8 bases, with 13 bases lying between them. The germline CDR1 and CDR2 sequences are LGHNA and YSLEER. The CDR3 sequence is CASSQDSVVGEKLFF. The DNA of the CDR3 is TGCGCCAGCAGCCAAGATAGTGTAGTAGGGGAAAAACTGTTTTTT.

This chain joins TRBV7-8 and TRBJ2-1, with 8 bases lining up with TRBD2. Unmatched junction bases numbered 28, after V lost 8 bases and J lost 1 base. This CDR3 is 22 amino acids long. Germline lookup yields CDR1 SGHVS and CDR2 FQNEAQ. Here the CDR3 reads CASRSRGGAGGPPQTSYNEQFF. The CDR3 DNA reads TGTGCCAGCCGCTCGCGAGGGGGGGCGGGGGGCCCCCCTCAGACGTCCTACAATGAGCAGTTCTTC.

This chain links TRBV6-5 with TRBJ1-1; D remains ambiguous. Trimming took off 6 bases at V and 7 bases at J, with 12 bases between the two ends. Germline V CDR1 and CDR2: MNHEY, SVGAGI. The CDR3 totals 12 residues. CDR3 bases: TGTGCCAGCAGCGACCCGGGTTGTGAAGCTTTCTTT. Protein product: CASSDPGCEAFF.

The CDR3 DNA reads TGCAGCGTTGAAGAAGAATGGGGGAGCAATCAGCCCCAGCATTTT. This encodes CSVEEEWGSNQPQHF. The chain uses TRBV29-1 and TRBJ1-5, with a tentative D call TRBD1 (5 bases). There are 15 residues in the CDR3. Trimming pared 0 bases from V and 1 base from J, leaving 10 bases between. Germline CDR1 reads SQVTM; CDR2 reads ANQGSEA.

In this sample, this clone turned up a few times. This chain links TRBV19 with TRBJ2-2; 8 bases fit TRBD2. The V and J ends lost 4 bases and 6 bases, in that order; junction bases with no gene match: 10. The CDR3 has 16 amino acids. Germline loops: CDR1 LNHDA, CDR2 SQIVND (reference sequence). In nucleotides, the CDR3 is TGTGCCAGTAGTACCCCGGGACTAGTCACGTCCGGGGAGCTGTTTTTT. Translating gives CASSTPGLVTSGELFF.

This clone was seen only a few times. This chain joins TRBV2 and TRBJ2-7; a weak D match, TRBD2 (5 bases). CDR3 length: 14 residues. The V and J ends lost 5 bases and 4 bases respectively, with 15 bases between them. Per germline, CDR1 SNHLY and CDR2 FYNNEI. CDR3 region: CASSPSSVVYEQYF. DNA for the CDR3: TGTGCCAGCAGTCCTAGCTCCGTGGTGTACGAGCAGTACTTC.

The V gene is TRBV2, the J gene TRBJ2-3; 8 bases agree with TRBD2. Looked up from germline, CDR1 is SNHLY and CDR2 is FYNNEI. The CDR3 covers 16 residues. Trimming removed 3 bases from V and 0 bases from J; junction bases left unmatched: 5. CDR3: CASSEVSGASTDTQYF. CDR3 DNA: TGTGCCAGCAGTGAGGTTAGCGGGGCCAGCACAGATACGCAGTATTTT.

The V and J genes are TRBV12-3 or TRBV12-4 and TRBJ2-1; no clear D gene. V was clipped by 8 bases and J by 6 bases, with 14 bases between them. The CDR3 has 13 residues. In nucleotides, the CDR3 is TGTGCCAGCCGTCCTTTGGTAGGCAATGAGCAGTTCTTC. It translates to CASRPLVGNEQFF.

The CDR3 loop is CASRPYSGLADPLNTGELFF. CDR3 DNA sequence: TGTGCCAGCAGACCCTACTCGGGACTAGCGGACCCGTTGAACACCGGGGAGCTGTTTTTT. The gene calls are TRBV11-3 and TRBJ2-2, with 11 positions matching TRBD2. This CDR3 has 20 residues. Germline loops: CDR1 SGHNT, CDR2 YENEEA. J was trimmed by 1 base and V by 6 bases; bases with no gene match: 16.

The chain recombines TRBV21-1 with TRBJ2-1; TRBD2 is the table's D call and was not checked against the DNA. TRBV21-1 is described as a pseudogene. There are 19 residues in the CDR3. The CDR3, as DNA: TGTGCCAGCAGCAAACCTGGGACTAGTAAATTGGGGTATTACAATGAGCAGTTCTTC. Translation: CASSKPGTSKLGYYNEQFF.

This rearrangement joins TRBV12-3 or TRBV12-4 to TRBJ1-1, with D hard to call. Trimming removed 6 bases at V and 1 base at J, with 9 bases between. CDR3 size: 13 residues. The CDR3 spells CASSSGPNTEAFF. DNA of the CDR3: TGTGCCAGCAGCTCTGGCCCGAACACTGAAGCTTTCTTT.

V is TRBV4-3 and J is TRBJ1-1, with a possible D match to TRBD1 (6 bases). This CDR3 comprises 15 residues. V gave up 0 bases and J gave up 6 bases, with 14 bases separating them. The V gene's germline CDR1 is LGHNA and CDR2 YSLEER. The CDR3 loop reads CASSQDRGSLAEAFF. The CDR3 region has the DNA TGCGCCAGCAGCCAAGACAGGGGATCGCTGGCTGAAGCTTTCTTT.

J is TRBJ2-6 and V is TRBV15, with TRBD2 as a possible D gene (7 bases). Germline loops: CDR1 LNHNV, CDR2 YYDKDF (reference sequence). CDR3 length: 18 amino acids. Trimming cost V 2 bases and J 2 bases, with 16 bases left between them. CDR3 in DNA: TGTGCCACCAGCAGACCTCAAGGGGGGGGCGCTGGGGCCAACGTCCTGACTTTC. Amino acids: CATSRPQGGGAGANVLTF.

The chain carries TRBV5-4 and TRBJ1-1; TRBD1 aligns across 12 bases. V was clipped by 3 bases and J by 4 bases; unmatched bases: 4. Germline V gene lookup returns CDR1 SGHNT and CDR2 YYREEE (reference sequence). This CDR3 contains 15 residues. In nucleotides, the CDR3 is TGTGCCAGCAGCTCGGGACAGGGGGCGCGCACTGAAGCTTTCTTT. This sequence encodes CASSSGQGARTEAFF.

J is TRBJ2-1 and V is TRBV18; 7 nucleotides align to TRBD1. V was clipped by 1 base and J by 4 bases; unmatched bases: 4. The CDR3 covers 15 residues. In germline, CDR1 is KGHSH, CDR2 LQKENI. The CDR3 loop is CASSPQGTEYNEQFF. CDR3 nucleotide sequence: TGTGCCAGCTCACCACAGGGGACAGAATACAATGAGCAGTTCTTC.